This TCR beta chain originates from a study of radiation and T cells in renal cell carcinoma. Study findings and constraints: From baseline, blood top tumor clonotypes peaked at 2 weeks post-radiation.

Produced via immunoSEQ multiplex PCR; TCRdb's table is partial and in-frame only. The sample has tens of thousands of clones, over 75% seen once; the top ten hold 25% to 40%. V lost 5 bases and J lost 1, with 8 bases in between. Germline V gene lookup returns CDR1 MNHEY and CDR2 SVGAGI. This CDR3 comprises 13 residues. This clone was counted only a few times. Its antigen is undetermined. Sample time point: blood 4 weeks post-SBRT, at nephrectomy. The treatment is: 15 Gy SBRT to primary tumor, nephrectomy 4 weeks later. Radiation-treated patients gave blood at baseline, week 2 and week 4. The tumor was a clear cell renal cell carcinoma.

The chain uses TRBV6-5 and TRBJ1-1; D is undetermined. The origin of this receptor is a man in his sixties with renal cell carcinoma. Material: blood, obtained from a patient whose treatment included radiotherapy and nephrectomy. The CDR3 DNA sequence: TGTGCCAGCAGTCGACTGAAGAACACTGAAGCTTTCTTT. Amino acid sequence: CASSRLKNTEAFF.